The T cell receptor (beta chain) under discussion was sequenced for a study of cytomegalovirus exposure and HLA in healthy donors. The study's findings and limits: A link between a missense DCLRE1C variant and TCR beta V- and J-gene trimming emerged from a later analysis.

The V gene's germline CDR1 is MNHEY and CDR2 SVGAGI. The CDR3 covers 13 residues. 60 Vbeta and 13 Jbeta primers were used in PCR. Data came from immunoSEQ multiplex PCR; TCRdb stores just in-frame clones and leaves some out. The data show approximately 88,000 clones, roughly 80% seen once. Worth noting for this clone: Its target is not known. A read error may produce the germline difference seen at one junction end.

The receptor comes from a man aged 45-60 years in good health and CMV-seropositive. The sample taken for sequencing was PBMCs. The chain couples TRBV6-5 to TRBJ1-2; possibly TRBD1 for D (6 bases). The DNA for the CDR3 is TGTGCCAGCGGCCAGGGGACAAACTATGGCTACCCCTTC. Protein product: CASGQGTNYGYPF.